This TCR beta chain was recorded in a study of blood T cell repertoires in COVID-19 (dated by TCRdb to the early 2020s). For the study in its entirety: Collaborator samples came from the United States, Italy and Spain and covered acute and convalescent phases of COVID-19. Where available, HLA class I and class II types were taken from metadata supplied by the sample provider and were not determined by assay-based typing. A de-identified subject ID, COVID-19 status, age in years and sex were almost always included in the sample metadata. Samples were obtained from the ongoing ImmuneRACE study (first 160 participants) and from 1,254 subjects provided by 6 global collaborators. The dataset comprised deeply sampled blood TCRbeta repertoires from subjects exposed to, actively infected with, or recovered from COVID-19. The repertoires were released in a freely available public database intended as a resource for research on the immune response to SARS-CoV-2. The prospective study material was composed of cDNA or gDNA derived from T cells, B-cell-depleted T cells, or PBMCs. Summary of the overall study and its limitations: The amount of clinical and demographic metadata varied by source and participant and was provided uncurated.

Samples from volunteer blood donors who had recovered from COVID-19 were contributed by a second Seattle source. Collaborating institutions collected whole blood in K2EDTA tubes following their own protocols. For TCRbeta analysis, collaborator samples were shipped as frozen whole blood, as isolated PBMCs, or as DNA extracted from either sample type. Sequences SGHKS (CDR1) and YYEKEE (CDR2) are obtained from the germline V gene (reference sequence). The CDR3, cysteine through phenylalanine, is 14 amino acids long. The only DNA kept is the CDR3, 42 bases in frame from the first base. Trimming removed 7 bases from V and 4 bases from J, leaving 14 bases between the germline ends. Concerning this clone itself: It has no known antigen specificity. The input lacks base qualities; no much larger clone sits a single base away.

TCRbeta CDR3 regions were amplified from genomic DNA using the immunoSEQ Assay, a bias-controlled multiplex PCR. As for how the authors treated the data: The number of nucleated cells in each sample was estimated from the amplification of reference gene primers within the assay. To quantify the absolute abundance of each unique TCRbeta CDR3 rearrangement, sequence reads were collapsed and filtered. For each sample, productive Simpson clonality was calculated by taking the square root of Simpson's diversity index across productive rearrangements. TCRdb took this table from immuneACCESS and kept in-frame rearrangements with V and J called. Such tables lack part of the clones; where checked against another copy, unresolved V genes explain under half of the gap, and the rest is unexplained. V and J calls and clone size are those listed in that table; D and trimming were worked out from the DNA. This sample is represented by 270,000 or so clones; around 86% of them were singletons. 0.94% of the sample goes to the ten largest clones.

Sequencing was performed on peripheral blood. The chain uses TRBV5-5 and TRBJ2-2; 6 matching bases give a weak D call of TRBD1. The clonotype comes from a woman aged 35 to 49 who had recovered from COVID-19. The CDR3 corresponds to CASVPGARTGELFF. The DNA is as follows: TGTGCCAGCGTGCCAGGGGCCCGCACCGGGGAGCTGTTTTTT.